Following are 12 T cell receptor beta chains from one sample sequenced in a study of cytomegalovirus exposure and HLA in healthy donors. TCRdb's table, derived via immunoSEQ multiplex PCR, lists solely in-frame clones and lacks some. Here the sample spans some 320,000 clones, around 90% being singletons. What was sequenced was PBMCs. The source of these receptors is a woman aged 25 to 39 in good health and CMV-seropositive.

The V call is TRBV28, the J call TRBJ1-2, with 7 positions matching TRBD1. Trimming at V came to 8 bases and at J to 1 base, leaving 7 bases not matched to a gene. The CDR3 runs to 14 residues. Per the germline V gene, CDR1 is MDHEN and CDR2 is SYDVKM. CDR3 in amino acids: CASQTGTVNYGYTF. The CDR3 DNA reads TGTGCCAGCCAGACCGGGACAGTTAACTATGGCTACACCTTC.

V gene TRBV18 combines with J gene TRBJ1-1; D unresolved. CDR1 is KGHSH, CDR2 LQKENI, per germline. The CDR3 sequence is 14 residues long. The V gene lost 3 bases and the J gene lost 2 bases, with 10 bases spanning the gap. The CDR3 here is CASSPWADNTEAFF. CDR3 nucleotides: TGTGCCAGCTCACCCTGGGCAGACAACACTGAAGCTTTCTTT. The full variable domain, completed using reference TRBV18 and TRBJ1-1, is NAGVMQNPRHLVRRRGQEARLRCSPMKGHSHVYWYRQLPEEGLKFMVYLQKENIIDESGMPKERFSAEFPKEGPSILRIQQVVRGDSAAYFCASSPWADNTEAFFGQGTRLTVV.

The chain links TRBV27 to TRBJ1-6; TRBD1 is a possible D gene (6 bases). The V end lost 5 bases, the J end lost 9 bases, and 29 bases lay between the germline ends. The CDR3 runs to 19 residues. Germline CDR1 reads MNHEY; CDR2 reads SMNVEV (reference sequence). The CDR3 loop reads CASSPTFWPGDRLVSPLHF. The DNA of the CDR3 is TGTGCCAGCAGTCCGACGTTTTGGCCAGGGGATAGGTTGGTTTCACCCCTCCACTTT.

V is TRBV5-1 and J is TRBJ2-7; tentative D call: TRBD1 (6 bases). The length of the CDR3 is 14 residues. V was pared by 0 bases and J by 5 bases, with 12 bases between. Germline CDR1 and CDR2: SGHRS and YFSETQ. The CDR3 spells CASSLGQGIDEQYF. CDR3 DNA sequence: TGCGCCAGCAGCTTGGGCCAGGGGATCGACGAGCAGTACTTC.

The CDR3 loop reads CASSFSSSGGTPDTQYF. CDR3 in DNA: TGTGCCAGCAGTTTTTCGTCGAGTGGCGGGACGCCAGATACGCAGTATTTT. The J gene is TRBJ2-3, the V gene TRBV27; TRBD2 might be the D (6 bases). The CDR3 sequence is 17 residues long. In germline, CDR1 is MNHEY, CDR2 SMNVEV (reference sequence). Trimming took off 3 bases at V and 4 bases at J, with 20 bases between the two ends.

V gene TRBV4-1 combines with J gene TRBJ2-1, with TRBD1 matching over 11 bases. The CDR3 has 15 residues. CDR1 is MGHRA and CDR2 is YSYEKL in the germline V gene. The ends lost 5 bases at V and 8 bases at J; junction bases unmatched: 8. Here the CDR3 DNA reads TGCGCCAGCAGCTATCCGGGACAGGGGGTAGATGAGCAGTTCTTC. Its translation: CASSYPGQGVDEQFF.

The chain combines TRBV5-1 with TRBJ2-1; 8 nucleotides match TRBD1. The J segment lost 7 bases and the V segment lost 4 bases, leaving 7 bases of the junction unmatched. There are 14 residues in the CDR3. CDR1 SGHRS and CDR2 YFSETQ come from the germline V gene. CDR3 nucleotide sequence: TGCGCCAGCAGCGGGCGGACAGGGTTGAATGAGCAGTTCTTC. Translated, it gives CASSGRTGLNEQFF.

Comment on this clone: At the DNA level, this CDR3 is encoded by other sequences in the same sample as well. The genes are TRBV28 and TRBJ1-5; D unresolved. Germline values: CDR1 MDHEN, CDR2 SYDVKM. Trimming took 2 bases from V and 0 from J, leaving 8 bases between them. This CDR3 has 15 residues. The CDR3 protein is CASSLGDYSNQPQHF. The CDR3 DNA is TGTGCCAGCAGTTTAGGGGATTATAGCAATCAGCCCCAGCATTTT.

The chain uses TRBV9 and TRBJ2-7, with 7 bases fitting TRBD1. J gave up 6 bases and V 3 bases, and 3 bases lay outside the gene matches. The CDR3 sequence is 12 residues long. Germline CDR1 and CDR2: SGDLS and YYNGEE. The CDR3: CASSGDSPEQYF. In nucleotides, the CDR3 is TGTGCCAGCAGCGGGGACAGCCCCGAGCAGTACTTC.

The gene calls are TRBV14 and TRBJ2-7; tentative D call: TRBD1 (6 bases). The ends were cut back, 5 bases at V and 4 bases at J, with 12 bases in the middle. The CDR3 totals 13 residues. Per the germline V gene, CDR1 is SGHDN and CDR2 is FVKESK. The CDR3 is CASSAGGHYEQYF. The CDR3 nucleotides are TGTGCCAGCAGCGCTGGGGGCCATTACGAGCAGTACTTC.

The V call is TRBV28, the J call TRBJ2-3; 13 positions agree with TRBD2. V lost 3 bases to trimming and J lost 0 bases; unmatched junction nucleotides: 12. CDR1 and CDR2 (germline): MDHEN, SYDVKM. The CDR3 consists of 20 residues. In DNA, the CDR3 is TGTGCCAGCAGTTTCCAACTAGCGGGAGGGCCTAGGTTGAGCACAGATACGCAGTATTTT. As protein: CASSFQLAGGPRLSTDTQYF.

The chain carries TRBV7-3 and TRBJ1-1, with D hard to call. Germline loops: CDR1 SGHTA, CDR2 FQGTGA. V was cut by 2 bases and J by 1 base, with 5 bases left in between. CDR3 length: 13 residues. The CDR3 is CASSLLGNTEAFF. CDR3 nucleotide sequence: TGTGCCAGCAGCTTACTTGGGAACACTGAAGCTTTCTTT.